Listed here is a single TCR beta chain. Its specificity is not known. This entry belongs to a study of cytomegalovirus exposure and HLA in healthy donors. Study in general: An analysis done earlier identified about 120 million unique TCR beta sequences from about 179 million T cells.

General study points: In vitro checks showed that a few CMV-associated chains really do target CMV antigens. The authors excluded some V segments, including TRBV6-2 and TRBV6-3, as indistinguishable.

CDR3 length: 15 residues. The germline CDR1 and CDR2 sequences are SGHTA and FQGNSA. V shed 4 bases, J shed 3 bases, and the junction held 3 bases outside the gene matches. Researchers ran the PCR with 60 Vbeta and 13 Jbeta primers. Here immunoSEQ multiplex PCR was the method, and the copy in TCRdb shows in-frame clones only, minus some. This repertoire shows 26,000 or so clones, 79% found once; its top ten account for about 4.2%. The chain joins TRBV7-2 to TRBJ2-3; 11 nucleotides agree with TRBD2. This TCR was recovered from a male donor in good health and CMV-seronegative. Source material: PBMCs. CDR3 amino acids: CASSYTSGSTDTQYF. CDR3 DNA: TGTGCCAGCAGCTATACTAGCGGGAGTACAGATACGCAGTATTTT.